These T cell receptor beta chains were read from a single sample in a study of siplizumab effects on memory and regulatory T cells. TCRdb keeps only in-frame clones here, not all; method: immunoSEQ multiplex PCR. The table lists more than 95,000 clones, approximately 94% of them singletons. The sample comprised non-Treg CD4+ T cells sorted from blood. Receptors were obtained from a human donor in good health. Each CDR3 is given with its conserved first and last residue. A D gene is named only where the DNA matches it firmly. For some rows the clone size is stated as once, few or many, or as a class when expanded; others skip it.

few	TRBJ1-6	TRBV18	TRBD1	CASSPGQGIGSPLHF	TGTGCCAGCTCACCGGGACAGGGAATAGGATCACCCCTCCACTTT
NA	TRBJ2-7	TRBV15	NA	CATSRGGRSEQYF	TGTGCCACCAGCAGAGGGGGAAGGAGCGAGCAGTACTTC
NA	TRBJ2-2	TRBV10-3	TRBD1	CAISWTGSGELFF	TGTGCCATCAGTTGGACAGGGTCCGGGGAGCTGTTTTTT
NA	TRBJ1-2	TRBV7-9	NA	CASSLAQSNYGYTF	TGTGCCAGCAGCTTAGCTCAGAGTAACTATGGCTACACCTTC
NA	TRBJ1-1	TRBV4-1	TRBD1	CASSHNSGTEGAFF	TGCGCCAGCAGCCATAACTCCGGGACAGAAGGAGCTTTCTTT
once	TRBJ2-3	TRBV5-6	NA	CASSGSPGTDTQYF	TGTGCCAGCAGCGGGAGTCCTGGCACAGATACGCAGTATTTT
NA	TRBJ2-7	TRBV13	NA	CASSLGQPSYEQYF	TGTGCCAGCAGTCTAGGACAACCCTCCTACGAGCAGTACTTC
NA	TRBJ1-2	TRBV4-1	TRBD1	CASSRDSQNYGYTF	TGCGCCAGCAGCCGGGACAGCCAAAACTATGGCTACACCTTC
NA	TRBJ2-1	TRBV15	NA	CATRERVSRYNEQFF	TGTGCCACCAGAGAGCGGGTCTCTCGCTACAATGAGCAGTTCTTC
NA	TRBJ1-2	TRBV5-5	NA	CASSFLSRGREGYTF	TGTGCCAGCAGCTTTTTGAGTCGGGGGCGGGAGGGCTACACCTTC
NA	TRBJ2-7	TRBV28	NA	CASSPPLYEQYF	TGTGCCAGCAGTCCCCCCCTTTACGAGCAGTACTTC
NA	TRBJ2-1	TRBV9	TRBD2	CASSVELAGYNEQFF	TGTGCCAGCAGCGTAGAACTAGCGGGCTACAATGAGCAGTTCTTC
NA	TRBJ2-2	TRBV2	NA	CASSSTVNTGELFF	TGTGCCAGCAGTTCGACCGTGAACACCGGGGAGCTGTTTTTT
NA	TRBJ2-7	TRBV27	NA	CASSQGGQEQYF	TGTGCCAGCAGCCAAGGGGGTCAAGAGCAGTACTTC
NA	TRBJ2-3	TRBV28	NA	CASGAVDTQYF	TGTGCCAGCGGCGCTGTAGATACGCAGTATTTT
NA	TRBJ2-7	TRBV11-2	TRBD2	CASSLWGSGGPSYEQYF	TGTGCCAGCAGCTTGTGGGGTAGCGGGGGGCCGTCCTACGAGCAGTACTTC
NA	TRBJ1-2	TRBV18	TRBD1	CASSPDQTGGADYGYTF	TGTGCCAGCTCACCAGATCAAACAGGGGGCGCGGACTATGGCTACACCTTC
NA	TRBJ2-5	TRBV12-5	TRBD2	CASGLGTRLAGQETQYF	TGTGCTAGTGGCCTGGGGACTAGACTAGCGGGCCAAGAGACCCAGTACTTC
NA	TRBJ2-6	TRBV18	NA	CASSPSDPRPLSSGANVLTF	TGTGCCAGCTCACCATCGGACCCGAGACCTCTAAGCTCTGGGGCCAACGTCCTGACTTTC
NA	TRBJ2-7	TRBV11-2	NA	CASSSVAGSYEQYF	TGTGCCAGCAGCTCCGTTGCGGGATCCTACGAGCAGTACTTC
NA	TRBJ1-3	TRBV5-5	NA	CASSLVLGLSGARGNTIYF	TGTGCCAGCAGCTTGGTGCTTGGATTAAGTGGTGCCAGGGGAAACACCATATATTTT
NA	TRBJ2-1	TRBV7-3	NA	CASSLVGSGYNNEQFF	TGTGCCAGCAGCTTAGTTGGTAGCGGCTACAACAATGAGCAGTTCTTC
NA	TRBJ2-5	TRBV25-1	NA	CASSWAEETQYF	TGTGCCAGCAGTTGGGCCGAAGAGACCCAGTACTTC
NA	TRBJ1-4	TRBV10-3	NA	CAISERGRDYEKLFF	TGTGCCATCAGTGAGAGAGGCAGGGATTATGAAAAACTGTTTTTT
NA	TRBJ2-7	TRBV27	NA	CASSSPGETVYEQYF	TGTGCCAGCAGTTCCCCGGGGGAAACCGTCTACGAGCAGTACTTC
once	TRBJ2-3	TRBV20-1	NA	CSARGEDTQYF	TGCAGTGCCAGAGGGGAAGATACGCAGTATTTT
NA	TRBJ2-1	TRBV7-3	NA	CASSFRGSNEQFF	TGTGCCAGCAGCTTCCGAGGGAGCAATGAGCAGTTCTTC
NA	TRBJ2-7	TRBV18	NA	CASSPAEGSSYEQYF	TGTGCCAGCTCACCGGCAGAGGGAAGCTCCTACGAGCAGTACTTC
NA	TRBJ2-5	TRBV5-6	TRBD2	CASSLWTSMETQYF	TGTGCCAGCAGTTTGTGGACTAGCATGGAGACCCAGTACTTC
NA	TRBJ2-5	TRBV30	TRBD2	CAWSISGSEETQYF	TGTGCCTGGAGTATCAGCGGGAGTGAGGAGACCCAGTACTTC
NA	TRBJ1-5	TRBV7-6	TRBD1	CASSLGTGDQPQHF	TGTGCCAGCAGCTTGGGGACAGGGGATCAGCCCCAGCATTTT